The present T cell receptor (beta chain) was sequenced within a study of T cells in Graves' hyperthyroidism and ophthalmopathy. The CDR3 runs to 14 residues. V gave up 8 bases and J gave up 5 bases, with 15 bases separating them. The germline gives CDR1 SGHAT, CDR2 FQDESV (reference sequence). In the case of this clonotype: Its antigen is not identified.

RNA transcripts provided the source from which TCR beta CDR3 regions were amplified. During a first-round RT-PCR of the TCR CDR3, the HTBI primer set was used. From the multiplex PCR reads, TCRdb called clonotypes with MiXCR, one entry per CDR3 protein. Of 330,000 or so distinct CDR3 sequences in the sample, about 19% were seen once. Broader study findings: In the analysis, a 13 V-J model separated ophthalmopathy from stable hyperthyroidism.

The sequenced sample consisted of blood. The chain joins TRBV11-1 to TRBJ2-2; a possible D gene is TRBD2 (7 bases). The source is a man between 50 and 59 years old with Graves' ophthalmopathy. The CDR3 here is CASRSKGGTGELFF. The CDR3 DNA sequence: TGTGCCAGCCGCTCTAAGGGGGGGACCGGGGAGCTGTTTTTT.